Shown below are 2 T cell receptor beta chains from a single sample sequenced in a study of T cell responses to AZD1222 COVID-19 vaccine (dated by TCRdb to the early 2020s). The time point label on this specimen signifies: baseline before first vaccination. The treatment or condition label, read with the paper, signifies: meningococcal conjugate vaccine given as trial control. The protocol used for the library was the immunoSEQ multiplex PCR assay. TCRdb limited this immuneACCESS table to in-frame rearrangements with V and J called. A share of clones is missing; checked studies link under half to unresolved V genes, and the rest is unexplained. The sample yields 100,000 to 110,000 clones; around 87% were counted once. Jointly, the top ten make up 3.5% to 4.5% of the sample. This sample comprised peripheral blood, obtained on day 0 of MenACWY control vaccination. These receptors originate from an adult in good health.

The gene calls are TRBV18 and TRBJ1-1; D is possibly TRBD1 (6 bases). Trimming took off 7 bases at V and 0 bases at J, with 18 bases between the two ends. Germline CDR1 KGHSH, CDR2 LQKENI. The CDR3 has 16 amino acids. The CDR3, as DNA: TGTGCCAGCTGCTTAAGGGGGGGACTGATGAACACTGAAGCTTTCTTT. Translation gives CASCLRGGLMNTEAFF.

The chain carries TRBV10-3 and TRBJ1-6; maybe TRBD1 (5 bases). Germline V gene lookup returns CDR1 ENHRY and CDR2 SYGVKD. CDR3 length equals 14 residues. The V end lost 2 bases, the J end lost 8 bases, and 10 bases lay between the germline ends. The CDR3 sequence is CAISEGRGDSPLHF. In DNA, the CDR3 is TGTGCCATCAGTGAGGGACGGGGGGATTCACCCCTCCACTTT.